This entry lists 3 T cell receptor beta chains sequenced from one sample in a study of regulatory T cells in long-lasting Graves disease. Time point specified: newly diagnosed GD, antithyroid drugs for less than 3 months. Preparation of the TCR library used RNA extracted from PBMCs. Arm-PCR of CDR3 regions and iRepertoire HTBI primers were the basis on which TCR beta libraries were built. TCRdb re-derived calls from the multiplex PCR reads in MiXCR, one entry per CDR3 protein. The sample has roughly 430,000 distinct CDR3 sequences; approximately 16% are singletons. This same sample was also taken into another study, of T cells in Graves' hyperthyroidism and ophthalmopathy.

The sequences come from peripheral blood mononuclear cells (PBMCs), collected at new diagnosis, from a patient treated with antithyroid drugs. The origin of the receptors is a woman in her twenties or thirties with Graves disease.

The gene calls are TRBV6-2 or TRBV6-3 and TRBJ2-1; unclear D gene. The CDR3 loop spans 15 amino acids. Trimming pared 6 bases from V and 0 bases from J, leaving 12 bases between. The germline gives CDR1 MNHEY, CDR2 SVGEGT. The CDR3 sequence: CASSPISNSYNEQFF. DNA of the CDR3: TGTGCCAGCAGCCCCATATCGAACTCCTACAATGAGCAGTTCTTC.

This clonotype was seen more than once but under ten times. The rearrangement uses TRBV7-9 and TRBJ1-1; D is possibly TRBD1 (5 bases). Looked up from germline, CDR1 is SEHNR and CDR2 is FQNEAQ (reference sequence). This CDR3 spans 14 amino acids. With 5 bases removed from V and 4 bases from J, the gap between germline ends came to 14 bases. CDR3 sequence (DNA): TGTGCCAGCAGCCTCAAAGGCGGGGGCACTGAAGCTTTCTTT. Protein sequence: CASSLKGGGTEAFF.

This chain uses TRBV3-2 with TRBJ2-1; no DNA check was done on the table's D call, TRBD1. TRBV3-2 is termed a pseudogene. The CDR3 is 13 amino acids. The CDR3 is CASRRTGLNEQFF. The CDR3 nucleotides read TGTGCCAGCAGGCGGACAGGGTTGAATGAGCAGTTCTTC.